The rows below give T cell receptor beta chains drawn from one sample of a study of shared clonotypes between healthy human individuals. Profiled with immunoSEQ multiplex PCR; TCRdb holds only in-frame clones, not every one. The sample has 2 million to 2.5 million clones, 85% to 95% seen once. What was sequenced was naive CD4+ T cells sorted from blood. The source is a man in his late teens or twenties in good health. Both conserved end residues are part of each CDR3. A D gene is named only where the DNA matches it firmly.

j_gene	v_gene	d_gene	CDR3nt	CDR3aa
TRBJ2-5	TRBV6-5	-	TGTGCCAGCAGTTACACCGGGACTCAACGGGAGACCCAGTACTTC	CASSYTGTQRETQYF
TRBJ2-3	TRBV11-2	TRBD1	TGTGCCAGCAGTCTCAAACACGGGACAGGGATGGTAGATACGCAGTATTTT	CASSLKHGTGMVDTQYF
TRBJ1-6	TRBV10-2	-	TGCGCCAGCAGTGAGTCCGGGGGATACGGTTCACCCCTCCACTTT	CASSESGGYGSPLHF
TRBJ2-1	TRBV7-9	-	TGTGCCAGCAGCTTCCAGGGAAGCTCCTACAATGAGCAGTTCTTC	CASSFQGSSYNEQFF
TRBJ2-1	TRBV6-5	TRBD2	TGTGCCGTGAGACTAGCGGGCTTCTCCTACAATGAGCAGTTCTTC	CAVRLAGFSYNEQFF
TRBJ1-2	TRBV15	TRBD1	TGTGCCACATCTTTGGGACAGGCGGGCTATGGCTACACCTTC	CATSLGQAGYGYTF
TRBJ2-7	TRBV27	-	TGTGCCAGCAGTTTATTGCAGGGTTCCTACGAGCAGTACTTC	CASSLLQGSYEQYF
TRBJ2-1	TRBV18	-	TGTGCCAGCTACCGGGAGTGGAGCTCCTACAATGAGCAGTTCTTC	CASYREWSSYNEQFF
TRBJ2-1	TRBV9	-	TGTGCCAGCAGCGTAGGAGGAGGAGGGACTTACAATGAGCAGTTCTTC	CASSVGGGGTYNEQFF
TRBJ2-3	TRBV29-1	TRBD2	TGCAGCGTAGGGACTAGCGGGAGAACAGATACGCAGTATTTT	CSVGTSGRTDTQYF